This T cell receptor (beta chain) originates from a study of blood T cell repertoires in COVID-19. About the study: The origin of the acute and convalescent COVID-19 samples was the United States, Italy and Spain. The cDNA or gDNA used as material had been derived from T cells, B-cell-depleted T cells, or PBMCs.

CDR3 length: 14 residues. Germline V CDR1 and CDR2: LGHNA, YSLEER. V dropped 1 base and J dropped 4 bases, with 10 bases sitting between them. As handled by the study authors: From reference gene primer amplification, estimates of nucleated cell counts were derived. Profiled with immunoSEQ multiplex PCR; TCRdb holds only in-frame clones, not every one. For V, J and clone size, that table is used; D and trimming come from the DNA. This table holds about 240,000 clones, 80% to 90% found once. There are many counts of this clone. The specimen was peripheral blood. This clonotype originated in a woman between 70 and 85 years old with acute or convalescent COVID-19. The rearrangement joins TRBV4-3 to TRBJ1-1, with D tentatively TRBD1 (5 bases). CDR3 protein: CASSQAGRSTEAFF. CDR3 nucleotide sequence: TGCGCCAGCAGCCAAGCAGGGCGGAGCACTGAAGCTTTCTTT.